The T cell receptor (beta chain) under discussion was sequenced for a study of blood T cell repertoires in COVID-19. Per the original data handling: The authors estimated nucleated cell counts from reference gene primer amplification. Profiling relied on immunoSEQ multiplex PCR, and the TCRdb table lists in-frame clones only, not all of them. The DNA gave D and trimming, while V, J and clone size come from that table. Of some 230,000 clones detected, roughly nine tenths appear once; the ten largest clones hold approximately 3.5%. The study drew participants aged about 18 to 89 years from around 24 US areas. The sequence derives from a woman aged 18-29 years in a cohort exposed to, infected with or recovered from COVID-19 (not recorded which). Sequencing was performed on PBMCs or T cells enriched from blood (not recorded which).

CDR3 coding DNA: TGCAGCGTTGAAAGAGGGACTAGCGGGGGAAATGAGCAGTTCTTC. Protein product: CSVERGTSGGNEQFF. The chain combines TRBV29-1 with TRBJ2-1; 14 nucleotides match TRBD2. CDR1 SQVTM and CDR2 ANQGSEA come from the germline V gene. J gave up 7 bases and V 2 bases, and 4 bases lay outside the gene matches. The CDR3 runs to 15 residues.